This T cell receptor (beta chain) was identified in a study of chemoradiotherapy in HPV16-positive cancers. TCRdb keeps only in-frame clones here, not all; method: immunoSEQ multiplex PCR. The sample includes about 13,000 clones, around 85% seen only once; the top ten take 5.8%. From germline, CDR1 is SGHKS and CDR2 YYEKEE (reference sequence). The CDR3 totals 15 residues. Trimming cost V 1 base and J 6 bases; bases outside gene matches: 5. The receptor comes from a human donor with HPV-associated anogenital cancer. The sequencing here drew on blood, taken from a patient who underwent chemoradiotherapy. This chain links TRBV5-5 with TRBJ2-2, with 8 bases lining up with TRBD2. CDR3 sequence (DNA): TGTGCCAGCAGCTTGTTCGGGGGGGTCTCCGGGGAGCTGTTTTTT. This translates into CASSLFGGVSGELFF.